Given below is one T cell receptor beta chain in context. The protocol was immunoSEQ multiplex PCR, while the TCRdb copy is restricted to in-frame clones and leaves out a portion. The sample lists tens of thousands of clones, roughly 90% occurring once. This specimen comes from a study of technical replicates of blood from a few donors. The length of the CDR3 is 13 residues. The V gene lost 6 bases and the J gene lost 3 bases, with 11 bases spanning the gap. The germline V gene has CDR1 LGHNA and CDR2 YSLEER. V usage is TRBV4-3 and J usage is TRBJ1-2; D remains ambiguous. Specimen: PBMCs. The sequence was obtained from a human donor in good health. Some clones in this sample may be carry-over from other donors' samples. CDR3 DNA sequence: TGCGCCAGCAGTTCCGACACCGACTATGGCTACACCTTC. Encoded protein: CASSSDTDYGYTF.